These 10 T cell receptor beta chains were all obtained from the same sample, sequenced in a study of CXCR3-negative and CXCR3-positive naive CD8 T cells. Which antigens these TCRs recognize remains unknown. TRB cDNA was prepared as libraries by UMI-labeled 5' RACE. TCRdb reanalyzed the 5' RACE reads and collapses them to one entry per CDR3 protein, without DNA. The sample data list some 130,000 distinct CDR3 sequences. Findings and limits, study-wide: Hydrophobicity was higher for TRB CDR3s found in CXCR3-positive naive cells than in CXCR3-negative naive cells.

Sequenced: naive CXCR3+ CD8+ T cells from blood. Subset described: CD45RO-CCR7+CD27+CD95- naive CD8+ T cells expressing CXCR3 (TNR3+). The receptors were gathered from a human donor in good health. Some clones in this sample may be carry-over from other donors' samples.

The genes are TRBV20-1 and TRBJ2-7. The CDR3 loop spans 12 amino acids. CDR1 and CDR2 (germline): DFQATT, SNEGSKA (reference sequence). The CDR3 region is CSARDGLGEQYF.

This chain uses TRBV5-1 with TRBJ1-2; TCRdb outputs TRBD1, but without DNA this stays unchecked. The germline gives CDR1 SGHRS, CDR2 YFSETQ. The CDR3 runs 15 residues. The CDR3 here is CASSPAPDRDSGYTF.

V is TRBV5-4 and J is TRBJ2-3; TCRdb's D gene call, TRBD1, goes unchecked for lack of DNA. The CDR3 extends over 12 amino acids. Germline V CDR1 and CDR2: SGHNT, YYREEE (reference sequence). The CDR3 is CASSGTTDTQYF.

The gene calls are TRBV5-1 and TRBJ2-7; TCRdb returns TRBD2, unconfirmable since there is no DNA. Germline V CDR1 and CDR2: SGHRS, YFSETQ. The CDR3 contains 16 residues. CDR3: CASSSASGNTFYEQYF.

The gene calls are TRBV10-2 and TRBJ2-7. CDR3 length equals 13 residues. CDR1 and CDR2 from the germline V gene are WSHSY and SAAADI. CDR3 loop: CASSADSSYEQYF.

The CDR3 is CASKAGPYEQYF. The V gene is TRBV2, the J gene TRBJ2-7. Germline loops: CDR1 SNHLY, CDR2 FYNNEI. The CDR3 loop spans 12 amino acids.

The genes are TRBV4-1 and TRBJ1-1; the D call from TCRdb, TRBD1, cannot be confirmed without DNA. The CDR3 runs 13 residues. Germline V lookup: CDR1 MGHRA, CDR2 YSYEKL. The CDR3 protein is CASIPTGATEAFF.

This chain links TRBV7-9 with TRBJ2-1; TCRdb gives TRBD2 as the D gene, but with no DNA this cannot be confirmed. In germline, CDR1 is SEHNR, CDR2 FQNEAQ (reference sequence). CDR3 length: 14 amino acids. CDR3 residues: CASTESRSYNEQFF. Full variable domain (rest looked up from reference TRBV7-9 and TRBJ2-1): DTGVSQNPRHKITKRGQNVTFRCDPISEHNRLYWYRQTLGQGPEFLTYFQNEAQLEKSRLLSDRFSAERPKGSFSTLEIQRTEQGDSAMYLCASTESRSYNEQFFGPGTRLTVL.

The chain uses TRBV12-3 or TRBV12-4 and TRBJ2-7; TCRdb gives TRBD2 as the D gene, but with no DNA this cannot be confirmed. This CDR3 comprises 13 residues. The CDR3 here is CASLGTSSYEQYF.

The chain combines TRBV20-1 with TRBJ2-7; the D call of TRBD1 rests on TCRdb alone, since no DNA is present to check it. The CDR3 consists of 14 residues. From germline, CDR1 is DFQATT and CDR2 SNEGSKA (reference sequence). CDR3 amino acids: CSARDTRDSYEQYF.